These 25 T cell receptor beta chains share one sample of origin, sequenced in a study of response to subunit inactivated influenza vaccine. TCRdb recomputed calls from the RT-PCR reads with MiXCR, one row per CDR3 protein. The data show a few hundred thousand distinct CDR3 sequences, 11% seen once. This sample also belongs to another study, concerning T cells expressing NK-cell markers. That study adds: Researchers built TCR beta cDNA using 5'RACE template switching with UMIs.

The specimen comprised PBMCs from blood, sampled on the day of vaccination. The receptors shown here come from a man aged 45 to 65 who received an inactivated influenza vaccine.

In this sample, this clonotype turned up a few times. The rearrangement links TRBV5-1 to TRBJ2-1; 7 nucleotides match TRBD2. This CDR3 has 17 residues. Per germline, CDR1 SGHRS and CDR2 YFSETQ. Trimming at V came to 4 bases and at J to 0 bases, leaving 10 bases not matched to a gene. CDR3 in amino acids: CASSEGAGIFSYNEQFF. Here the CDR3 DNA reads TGCGCCAGCAGCGAGGGAGCGGGGATTTTCTCCTACAATGAGCAGTTCTTC.

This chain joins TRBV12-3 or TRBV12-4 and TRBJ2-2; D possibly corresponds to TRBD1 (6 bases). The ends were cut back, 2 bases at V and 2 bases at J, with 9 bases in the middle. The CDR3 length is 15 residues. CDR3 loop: CASSLMGHNTGELFF. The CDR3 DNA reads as TGTGCCAGCAGTTTAATGGGACATAACACCGGGGAGCTGTTTTTT.

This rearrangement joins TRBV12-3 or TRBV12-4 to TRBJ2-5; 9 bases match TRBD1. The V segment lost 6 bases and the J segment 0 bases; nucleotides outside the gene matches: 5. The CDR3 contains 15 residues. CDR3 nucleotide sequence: TGTGCCAGCAGAAAACAGGGGGCGAACCAAGAGACCCAGTACTTC. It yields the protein CASRKQGANQETQYF.

In nucleotides, the CDR3 is TGTGCCAGTAGTATAGATCTTCTGCGGGAGGGGTCCTACAATGAGCAGTTCTTC. Residues: CASSIDLLREGSYNEQFF. The genes are TRBV19 and TRBJ2-1; 9 bases map to TRBD2. With 0 bases clipped from V and 1 base from J, the junction kept 7 bases outside the gene matches. From germline, CDR1 is LNHDA and CDR2 SQIVND (reference sequence). The CDR3 is made up of 18 amino acids.

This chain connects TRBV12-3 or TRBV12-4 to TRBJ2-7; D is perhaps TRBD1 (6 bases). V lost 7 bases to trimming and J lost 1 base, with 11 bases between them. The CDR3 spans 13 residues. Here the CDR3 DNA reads TGTGCCAGCAACCAACAGGGATCCTACGAGCAGTACTTC. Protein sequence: CASNQQGSYEQYF.

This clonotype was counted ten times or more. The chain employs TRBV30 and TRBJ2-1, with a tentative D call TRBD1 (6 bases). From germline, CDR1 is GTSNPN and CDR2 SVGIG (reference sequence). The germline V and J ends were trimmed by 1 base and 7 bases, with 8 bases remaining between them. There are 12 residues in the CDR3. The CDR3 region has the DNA TGTGCCTGGAGTGACAGGGATAATGAGCAGTTCTTC. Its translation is CAWSDRDNEQFF.

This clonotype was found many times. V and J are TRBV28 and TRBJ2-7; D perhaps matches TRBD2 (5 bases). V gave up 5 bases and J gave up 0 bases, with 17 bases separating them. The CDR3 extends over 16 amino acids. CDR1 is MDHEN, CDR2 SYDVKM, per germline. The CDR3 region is CASSPLVRGFSYEQYF. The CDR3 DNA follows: TGTGCCAGCAGTCCCCTTGTGAGAGGGTTCTCCTACGAGCAGTACTTC.

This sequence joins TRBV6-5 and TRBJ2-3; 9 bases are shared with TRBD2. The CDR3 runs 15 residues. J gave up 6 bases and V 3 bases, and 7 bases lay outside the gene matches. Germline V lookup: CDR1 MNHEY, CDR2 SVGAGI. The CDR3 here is CASSYRGSGSDTQYF. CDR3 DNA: TGTGCCAGCAGTTATCGGGGTAGCGGGAGCGATACGCAGTATTTT.

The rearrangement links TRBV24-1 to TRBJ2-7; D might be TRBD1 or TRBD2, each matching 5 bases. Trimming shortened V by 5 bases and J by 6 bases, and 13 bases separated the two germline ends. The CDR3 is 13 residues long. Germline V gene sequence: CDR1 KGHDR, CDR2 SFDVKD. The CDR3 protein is CATSVGAGGEQYF. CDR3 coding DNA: TGTGCCACCAGTGTTGGGGCGGGCGGCGAGCAGTACTTC.

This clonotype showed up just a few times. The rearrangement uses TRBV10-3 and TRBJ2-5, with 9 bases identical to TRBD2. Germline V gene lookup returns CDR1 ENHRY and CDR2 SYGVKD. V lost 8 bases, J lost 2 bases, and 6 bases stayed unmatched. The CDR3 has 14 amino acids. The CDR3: CAISSGGIQETQYF. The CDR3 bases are TGTGCCATCTCCAGCGGGGGGATACAAGAGACCCAGTACTTC.

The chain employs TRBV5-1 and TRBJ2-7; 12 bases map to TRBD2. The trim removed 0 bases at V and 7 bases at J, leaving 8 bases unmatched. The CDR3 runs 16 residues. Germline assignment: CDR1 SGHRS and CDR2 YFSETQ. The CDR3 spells CASSLGLAGVSGEQYF. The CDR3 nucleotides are TGCGCCAGCAGCTTGGGACTAGCGGGAGTCTCGGGAGAGCAGTACTTC.

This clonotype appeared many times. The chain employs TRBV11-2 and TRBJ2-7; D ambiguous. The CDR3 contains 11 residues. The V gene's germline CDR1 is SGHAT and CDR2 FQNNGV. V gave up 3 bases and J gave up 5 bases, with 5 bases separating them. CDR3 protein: CASSLFHEQYF. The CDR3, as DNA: TGTGCCAGCAGCTTGTTTCACGAGCAGTACTTC.

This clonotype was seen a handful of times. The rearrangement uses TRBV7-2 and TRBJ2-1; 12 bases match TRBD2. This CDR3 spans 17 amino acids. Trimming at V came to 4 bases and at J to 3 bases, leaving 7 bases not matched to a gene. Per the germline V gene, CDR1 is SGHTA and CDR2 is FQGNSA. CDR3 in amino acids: CASSSRLAGDVYNEQFF. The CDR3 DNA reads TGTGCCAGCAGCTCGAGACTAGCGGGGGATGTCTACAATGAGCAGTTCTTC.

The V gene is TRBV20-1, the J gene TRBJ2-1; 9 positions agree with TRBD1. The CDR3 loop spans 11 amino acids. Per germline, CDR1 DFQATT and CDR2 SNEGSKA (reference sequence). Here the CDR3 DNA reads TGCAGACCTACAGGGGGCGTTGAGCAGTTCTTC. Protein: CRPTGGVEQFF.

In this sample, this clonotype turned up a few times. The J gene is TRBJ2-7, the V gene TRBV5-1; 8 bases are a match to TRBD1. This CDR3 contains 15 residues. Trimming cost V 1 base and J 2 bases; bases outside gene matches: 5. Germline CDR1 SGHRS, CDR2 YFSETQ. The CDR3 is CASSLMDRVTYEQYF. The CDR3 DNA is TGCGCCAGCAGCTTGATGGACAGGGTCACCTACGAGCAGTACTTC.

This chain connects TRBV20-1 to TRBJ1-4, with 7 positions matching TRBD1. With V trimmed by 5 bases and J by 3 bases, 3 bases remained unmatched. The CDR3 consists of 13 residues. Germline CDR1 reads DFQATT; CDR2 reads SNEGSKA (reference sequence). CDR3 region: CSAQGGPNEKLFF. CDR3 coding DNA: TGCAGTGCTCAGGGGGGTCCTAATGAAAAACTGTTTTTT.

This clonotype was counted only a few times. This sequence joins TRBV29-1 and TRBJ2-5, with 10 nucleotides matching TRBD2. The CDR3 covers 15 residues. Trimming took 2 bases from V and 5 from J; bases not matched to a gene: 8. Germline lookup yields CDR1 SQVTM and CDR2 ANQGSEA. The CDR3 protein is CSVEKAGGPWETQYF. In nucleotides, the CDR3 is TGCAGCGTTGAAAAAGCGGGAGGGCCGTGGGAGACCCAGTACTTC.

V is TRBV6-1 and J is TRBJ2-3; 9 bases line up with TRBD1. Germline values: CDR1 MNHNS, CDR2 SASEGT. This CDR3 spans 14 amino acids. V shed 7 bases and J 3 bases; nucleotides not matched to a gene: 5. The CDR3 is CASTRTGETDTQYF. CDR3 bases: TGTGCCAGCACCCGGACAGGGGAAACAGATACGCAGTATTTT.

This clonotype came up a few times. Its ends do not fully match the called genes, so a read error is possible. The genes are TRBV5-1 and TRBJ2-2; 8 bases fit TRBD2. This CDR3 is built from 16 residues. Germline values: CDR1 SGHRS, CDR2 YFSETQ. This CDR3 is CASSQQTSENAGELFF. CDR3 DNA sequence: TGCGCCAGCAGCCAACAGACTAGCGAGAACGCCGGGGAGCTGTTTTTT.

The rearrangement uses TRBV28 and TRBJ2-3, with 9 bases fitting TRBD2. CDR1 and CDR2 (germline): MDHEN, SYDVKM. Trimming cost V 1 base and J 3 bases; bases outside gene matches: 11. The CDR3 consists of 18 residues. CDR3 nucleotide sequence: TGTGCCAGCAGTTTATCGGTGAGGGGGCTAGCGGGAACAGATACGCAGTATTTT. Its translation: CASSLSVRGLAGTDTQYF.

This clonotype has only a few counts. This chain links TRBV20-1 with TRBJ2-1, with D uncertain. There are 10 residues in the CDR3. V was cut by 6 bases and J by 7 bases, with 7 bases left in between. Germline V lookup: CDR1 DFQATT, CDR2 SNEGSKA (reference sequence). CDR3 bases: TGCAGTGCCAGTAGGAATGAGCAGTTCTTC. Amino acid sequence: CSASRNEQFF.

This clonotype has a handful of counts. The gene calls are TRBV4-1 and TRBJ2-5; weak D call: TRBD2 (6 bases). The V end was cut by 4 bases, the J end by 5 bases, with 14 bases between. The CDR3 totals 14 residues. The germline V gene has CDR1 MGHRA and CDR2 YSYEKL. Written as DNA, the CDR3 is TGCGCCAGCAGCCGACTAGGGCTTCAGGAGACCCAGTACTTC. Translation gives CASSRLGLQETQYF.

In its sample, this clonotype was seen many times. The CDR3 coding sequence is TGCGCCAGCAGCCTAATGTCGAGAGCCAACACTGAAGCTTTCTTT. The encoded protein is CASSLMSRANTEAFF. V gene TRBV5-1 combines with J gene TRBJ1-1, with D hard to call. CDR3 length: 15 residues. Germline values: CDR1 SGHRS, CDR2 YFSETQ. V gave up 4 bases and J gave up 2 bases, with 15 bases separating them.

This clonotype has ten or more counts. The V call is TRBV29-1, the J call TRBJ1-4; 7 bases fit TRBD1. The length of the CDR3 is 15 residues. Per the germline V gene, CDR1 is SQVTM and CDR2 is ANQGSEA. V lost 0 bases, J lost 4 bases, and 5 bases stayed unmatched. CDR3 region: CSVEEKDRINEKLFF. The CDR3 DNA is TGCAGCGTTGAAGAGAAGGACAGGATTAATGAAAAACTGTTTTTT. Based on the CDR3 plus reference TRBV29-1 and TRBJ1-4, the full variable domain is SAVISQKPSRDICQRGTSLTIQCQVDSQVTMMFWYRQQPGQSLTLIATANQGSEATYESGFVIDKFPISRPNLTFSTLTVSNMSPEDSSIYLCSVEEKDRINEKLFFGSGTQLSVL.

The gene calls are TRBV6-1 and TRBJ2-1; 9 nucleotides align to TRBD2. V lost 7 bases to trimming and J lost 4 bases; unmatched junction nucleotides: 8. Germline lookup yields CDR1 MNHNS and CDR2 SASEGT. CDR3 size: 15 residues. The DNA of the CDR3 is TGTGCCAGCATGTATGGGAGCGGGAGGTACAATGAGCAGTTCTTC. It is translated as CASMYGSGRYNEQFF.